This T cell receptor beta chain was sequenced for a study of vaccination and CD4 T cells after COVID-19. Looking at the study overall: Each of the control cultures got a CEFX pool, an HIV-1 Nef pool, or no peptide.

As concerns this clonotype: The antigen remains unidentified.

Treatment reported: roughly 10-day PBMC culture with coronavirus spike peptide pools or control peptides (ViraFEST assay). ViraFEST expanded antigen-specific T cells with peptide pools, then sequenced TCRs. V shed 5 bases, J shed 5 bases, and the junction held 3 bases outside the gene matches. Germline assignment: CDR1 LNHDA and CDR2 SQIVND (reference sequence). CDR3 length equals 13 residues. Oncomine TCR Beta short-read sequencing was applied to DNA from cultured CD4+ T cells. TCRdb fed the PCR reads into MiXCR, producing one record per CDR3 protein. The repertoire includes 25,000 to 30,000 distinct CDR3 sequences, 62% of them detected once, and less than 20% sits in the top ten.

The chain employs TRBV19 and TRBJ2-1, with 7 bases identical to TRBD2. The sequence was obtained from a human donor who received a COVID-19 vaccine. This specimen consisted of CD4+ T cells from blood, cultured in vitro, obtained after SARS-CoV-2 vaccination. The CDR3 nucleotides read TGTGCCAGTAGTCCCGGGACTAACAATGAGCAGTTCTTC. Residues: CASSPGTNNEQFF.